Listed below are T cell receptor beta chains from one sample, sequenced in a study of glioma-infiltrating T cells. MiXCR, applied by TCRdb to the multiplex PCR reads, yields one record per CDR3 protein. Of around 130,000 distinct CDR3 sequences detected, about 22% appear once; the ten largest clones hold roughly a quarter. The sample taken for sequencing was glioma tissue, nonneoplastic brain tissue, or PBMCs (not recorded which). The receptors here all came from a human donor with low-grade glioma or glioblastoma, undergoing nonglioma brain surgery, or in good health (not recorded which). CDR3s include the opening cysteine and the closing phenylalanine or tryptophan. Fields, in order: V gene, D gene, J gene, clone size, CDR3 protein, CDR3 DNA. D genes are given only for firm matches. Clone sizes are given selectively: once, few, many, or a class where the clone is expanded.

TRBV13	.	TRBJ2-5	few	CASSLRQGAETQYF	TGTGCCAGCAGCTTGCGGCAGGGCGCCGAGACCCAGTACTTC
TRBV15	TRBD1	TRBJ1-1	many	CATSRSGGDTEAFF	TGTGCCACCAGCAGATCAGGGGGGGACACTGAAGCTTTCTTT
TRBV7-9	.	TRBJ2-1	many	CASSLARGRGHSYNEQFF	TGTGCCAGCAGCTTAGCGCGGGGTCGGGGACACTCCTACAATGAGCAGTTCTTC
TRBV6-4	TRBD2	TRBJ2-3	many	CASSSNRGGTDTQYF	TGTGCCAGCAGCAGTAACCGGGGGGGCACAGATACGCAGTATTTT
TRBV6-1	.	TRBJ2-6	many	CASRPQGTGANVLTF	TGTGCCAGCAGGCCGCAGGGAACTGGGGCCAACGTCCTGACTTTC
TRBV7-9	.	TRBJ1-2	.	CASSLAANYGYTF	TGTGCCAGCAGCTTAGCGGCTAACTATGGCTACACCTTC
TRBV19	TRBD2	TRBJ2-1	.	CASSSLASGSYNEQFF	TGTGCCAGTAGTAGTCTGGCTAGCGGTTCCTACAATGAGCAGTTCTTC
TRBV14	.	TRBJ2-3	.	CASSQDPPDTQYF	TGTGCCAGCAGCCAAGATCCCCCAGATACGCAGTATTTT
TRBV27	TRBD1	TRBJ1-2	many	CASSKRTGSYGYTF	TGTGCCAGCAGTAAACGGACAGGGAGCTATGGCTACACCTTC
TRBV24-1	.	TRBJ1-2	few	CATSAPGKGSFGYTF	TGTGCCACCAGTGCCCCGGGGAAGGGAAGTTTCGGCTACACCTTC
TRBV6-6	.	TRBJ1-3	few	CASSYSRPISGNTIYF	TGTGCCAGCAGTTACTCTCGACCGATCTCTGGAAACACCATATATTTT
TRBV6-1	TRBD1	TRBJ2-1	many	CASSDWQGAHNEQFF	TGTGCCAGCAGTGATTGGCAGGGGGCTCACAATGAGCAGTTCTTC
TRBV27	.	TRBJ1-4	many	CASSSLVTNEKLFF	TGTGCCAGCAGTTCCTTAGTAACTAATGAAAAACTGTTTTTT
TRBV6-1	.	TRBJ2-5	many	CASRLAVQETQYF	TGTGCCAGCAGACTGGCAGTTCAAGAGACCCAGTACTTC
TRBV27	.	TRBJ1-1	many	CASSLSERIHTEAFF	TGTGCCAGCAGTTTAAGCGAAAGGATCCACACTGAAGCTTTCTTT
TRBV4-1	TRBD1	TRBJ2-3	few	CASSQKDRAADTQYF	TGCGCCAGCAGCCAAAAGGACAGGGCGGCGGATACGCAGTATTTT
TRBV29-1	TRBD1	TRBJ2-5	.	CSVLFQGQGQETQYF	TGCAGCGTTCTCTTCCAGGGACAGGGTCAGGAGACCCAGTACTTC
TRBV27	.	TRBJ2-5	many	CASSKGGRETQYF	TGTGCCAGCTCCAAGGGGGGGCGGGAGACCCAGTACTTC
TRBV6-1	TRBD1	TRBJ2-3	many	CASRSKGQPTDTQYF	TGTGCCAGCAGAAGTAAGGGACAGCCCACAGATACGCAGTATTTT
TRBV27	.	TRBJ1-6	few	CASSGWDSWEGNSPLHF	TGTGCCAGCAGTGGCTGGGACTCCTGGGAGGGTAATTCACCCCTCCACTTT
TRBV7-9	.	TRBJ1-2	.	CASSLDRETNYGYTF	TGTGCCAGCAGCTTAGATCGGGAGACTAACTATGGCTACACCTTC
TRBV5-4	TRBD2	TRBJ2-5	.	CASSPPLGRGNGVETQYF	TGTGCCAGCAGCCCCCCCCTTGGGCGGGGGAACGGCGTGGAGACCCAGTACTTC
TRBV18	TRBD1	TRBJ2-1	.	CASSPPMGQGADEQFF	TGTGCCAGCTCACCACCGATGGGACAGGGGGCGGATGAGCAGTTCTTC
TRBV7-9	.	TRBJ2-3	few	CASSQRKIDTQYF	TGTGCCAGCAGCCAAAGGAAGATAGATACGCAGTATTTT
TRBV7-8	.	TRBJ2-3	few	CASSLSVAVDTQYF	TGTGCCAGCAGCTTATCCGTGGCAGTAGATACGCAGTATTTT
TRBV10-3	.	TRBJ2-3	few	CAISESQRGTDTQYF	TGTGCCATCAGTGAGTCACAGCGGGGCACAGATACGCAGTATTTT
TRBV27	.	TRBJ1-1	many	CASSSPWGGNTEAFF	TGTGCCAGCAGTTCCCCGTGGGGTGGGAACACTGAAGCTTTCTTT
TRBV6-2/TRBV6-3	TRBD2	TRBJ2-3	few	CASSYSGGGGPTDTQYF	TGTGCCAGCAGTTACTCTGGCGGGGGGGGACCCACAGATACGCAGTATTTT
TRBV4-2	.	TRBJ1-4	.	CVSSRGTGLQEKLFF	TGTGTCAGCAGCCGAGGCACCGGACTTCAAGAAAAACTGTTTTTT
TRBV19	.	TRBJ1-5	.	CASSIGGGGGQPQHF	TGTGCCAGTAGTATAGGGGGCGGGGGCGGTCAGCCCCAGCATTTT
TRBV7-2	.	TRBJ2-3	few	CASSLGISSGTDTQYF	TGTGCCAGCAGCCTAGGGATCTCTAGCGGCACAGATACGCAGTATTTT
TRBV20-1	.	TRBJ1-2	many	CSAKGHGYTF	TGCAGTGCTAAGGGCCATGGCTACACCTTC
TRBV11-2	TRBD2	TRBJ2-3	once	CASRDAGVTDTQYF	TGTGCCAGCAGAGACGCGGGGGTCACAGACACGCAGTATTTT
TRBV28	.	TRBJ1-2	few	CASLGLPGTNYGYTF	TGTGCCAGCCTTGGGTTGCCAGGGACGAACTATGGCTACACCTTC
TRBV11-2	.	TRBJ1-1	few	CASARFRNTEAFF	TGTGCCAGCGCCCGATTCCGGAACACTGAAGCTTTCTTT
TRBV12-3/TRBV12-4	.	TRBJ1-1	.	CASSFTGLAFF	TGTGCCAGCAGCTTTACAGGGTTGGCTTTCTTT
TRBV11-3	.	TRBJ2-1	few	CASSLGWGPDYNEQFF	TGTGCCAGCAGCTTAGGATGGGGGCCAGATTACAATGAGCAGTTCTTC